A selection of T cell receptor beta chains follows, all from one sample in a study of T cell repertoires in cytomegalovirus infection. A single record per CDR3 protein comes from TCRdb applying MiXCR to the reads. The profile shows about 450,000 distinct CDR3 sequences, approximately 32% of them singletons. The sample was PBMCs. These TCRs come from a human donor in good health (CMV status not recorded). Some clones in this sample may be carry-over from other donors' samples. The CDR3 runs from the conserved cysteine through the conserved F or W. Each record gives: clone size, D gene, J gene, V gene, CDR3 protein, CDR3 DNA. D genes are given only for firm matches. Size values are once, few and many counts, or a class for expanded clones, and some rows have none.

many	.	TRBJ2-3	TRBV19	CASSALSGRLSTDTQYF	TGTGCCAGTAGTGCTCTCTCGGGGCGATTAAGCACAGATACGCAGTATTTT
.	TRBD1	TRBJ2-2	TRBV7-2	CASSLRDRDTGELFF	TGTGCCAGCAGCTTACGGGACAGAGACACCGGGGAGCTGTTTTTT
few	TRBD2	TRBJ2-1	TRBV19	CASSTGLYNEQFF	TGTGCCAGTAGTACGGGACTATACAATGAGCAGTTCTTC
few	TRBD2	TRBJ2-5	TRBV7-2	CASSFWTSKETQYF	TGTGCCAGCAGCTTCTGGACTAGCAAGGAGACCCAGTACTTC
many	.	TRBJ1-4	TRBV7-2	CASSRVRGAIFSTNEKLFF	TGTGCCAGCAGCCGCGTGAGGGGGGCAATTTTCTCAACTAATGAAAAACTGTTTTTT
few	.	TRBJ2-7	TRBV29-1	CSVGRQPQGEQYF	TGCAGCGTTGGCCGACAGCCCCAGGGCGAGCAGTACTTC
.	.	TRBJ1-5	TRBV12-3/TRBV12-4	CASSLVEDNRQPQHF	TGTGCCAGCAGTTTAGTAGAAGACAATCGTCAGCCCCAGCATTTT
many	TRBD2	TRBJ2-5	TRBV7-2	CASSLAPPLAGAQETQYF	TGTGCCAGCAGCTTGGCTCCTCCACTAGCGGGGGCTCAAGAGACCCAGTACTTC
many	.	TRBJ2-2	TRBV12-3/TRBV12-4	CASSRDRTDTGELFF	TGTGCCAGCAGCCGAGACAGGACGGACACCGGGGAGCTGTTTTTT
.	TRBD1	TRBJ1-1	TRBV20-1	CSTLTGPTEAFF	TGCAGTACCTTGACAGGGCCCACTGAAGCTTTCTTT
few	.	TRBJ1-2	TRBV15	CATSRDFWQDYGYTF	TGTGCCACCAGCAGAGATTTCTGGCAGGACTATGGCTACACCTTC
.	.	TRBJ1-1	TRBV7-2	CASSLLGVGNTEAFF	TGTGCCAGCAGCTTATTAGGGGTGGGGAACACTGAAGCTTTCTTT
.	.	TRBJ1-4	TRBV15	CATSRSRGATNEKLFF	TGTGCCACCAGCAGATCTCGGGGAGCAACTAATGAAAAACTGTTTTTT
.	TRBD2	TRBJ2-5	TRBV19	CASSEAGLAGETQYF	TGTGCCAGTAGTGAGGCCGGACTAGCGGGGGAGACCCAGTACTTC
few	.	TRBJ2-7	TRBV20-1	CSAARTPYEQYF	TGCAGTGCTGCCCGTACACCCTACGAGCAGTACTTC
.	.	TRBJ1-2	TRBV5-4	CASSLEIGYGYTF	TGTGCCAGCAGCTTGGAAATCGGCTATGGCTACACCTTC
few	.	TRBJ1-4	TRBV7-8	CASSLDTGSGEKLFF	TGTGCCAGCAGCTTAGACACAGGGTCGGGGGAAAAACTGTTTTTT
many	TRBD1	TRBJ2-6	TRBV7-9	CASSSGQGGANVLTF	TGTGCCAGCAGCTCAGGACAGGGGGGGGCCAACGTCCTGACTTTC